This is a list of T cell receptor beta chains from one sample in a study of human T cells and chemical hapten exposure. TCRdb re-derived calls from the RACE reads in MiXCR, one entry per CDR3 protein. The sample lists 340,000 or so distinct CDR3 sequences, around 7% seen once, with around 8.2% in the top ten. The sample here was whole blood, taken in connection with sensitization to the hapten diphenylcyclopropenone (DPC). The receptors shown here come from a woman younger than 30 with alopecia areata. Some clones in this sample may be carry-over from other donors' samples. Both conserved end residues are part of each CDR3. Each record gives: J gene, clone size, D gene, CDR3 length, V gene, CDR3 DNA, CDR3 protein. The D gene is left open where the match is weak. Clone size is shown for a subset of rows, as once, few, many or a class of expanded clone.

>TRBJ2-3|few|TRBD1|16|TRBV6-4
TGTGCCAGCAGTGCCGGGACAGGGTTTAGCACAGATACGCAGTATTTT
CASSAGTGFSTDTQYF
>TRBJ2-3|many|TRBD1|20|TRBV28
TGTGCCAGCAGTTTATTCGAGGTGCAGGGGGCTGGACCTAGCACAGATACGCAGTATTTT
CASSLFEVQGAGPSTDTQYF
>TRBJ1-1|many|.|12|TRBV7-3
TGTGCCAGCAGCCCCGAGGGAACTGAAGCTTTCTTT
CASSPEGTEAFF
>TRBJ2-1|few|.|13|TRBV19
TGTGCCAGTAGTCTTCAGGGTGGGAATGAGCAGTTCTTC
CASSLQGGNEQFF
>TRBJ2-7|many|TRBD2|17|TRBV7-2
TGTGCCAGCAGCTCCACCGGCGGGGCTAGCGGGCACTACGAGCAGTACTTC
CASSSTGGASGHYEQYF
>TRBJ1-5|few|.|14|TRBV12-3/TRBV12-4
TGTGCCAGCAGTTTAATTGGGGGTAATCAGCCCCAGCATTTT
CASSLIGGNQPQHF
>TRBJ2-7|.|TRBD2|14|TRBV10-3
TGTGCCATCAGTGTGAGGCAGCGGGAGGGAGAGCAGTACTTC
CAISVRQREGEQYF
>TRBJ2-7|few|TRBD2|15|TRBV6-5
TGTGCCAGCAGGGGACTAGCGATGAGCTCCTACGAGCAGTACTTC
CASRGLAMSSYEQYF
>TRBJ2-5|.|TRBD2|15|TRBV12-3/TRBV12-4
TGTGCCAGCAGTTTGCGTTCCGGGGGGGCCCCATTGCGGTACTTC
CASSLRSGGAPLRYF
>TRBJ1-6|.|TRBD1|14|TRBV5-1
TGCGCCAGCAGCGGACAGGGGGAAGAGTCACCCCTCCACTTT
CASSGQGEESPLHF
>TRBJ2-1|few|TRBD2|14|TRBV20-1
TGCAGTGCTAGTTTCGGGACTAGCGTCAATGAGCAGTTCTTC
CSASFGTSVNEQFF
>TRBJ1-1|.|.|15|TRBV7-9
TGTGCCAGCAGCGGACCGCGCCCAGTCGGCACTGAAGCTTTCTTT
CASSGPRPVGTEAFF
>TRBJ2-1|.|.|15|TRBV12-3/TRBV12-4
TGTGCCAGCAGTGCCCGGGACCGCTCCTACAATGAGCAGTTCTTC
CASSARDRSYNEQFF
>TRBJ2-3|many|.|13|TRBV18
TGTGCCAGTAGGCAGACTAGCACAGATACGCAGTATTTT
CASRQTSTDTQYF
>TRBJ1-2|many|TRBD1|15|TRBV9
TGTGCCAGCAGCGGCTGGGACAGCCCAAACTATGGCTACACCTTC
CASSGWDSPNYGYTF
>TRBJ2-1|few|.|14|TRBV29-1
TGCAGCGTTGAAGGGATCTTTAAGGACAATGAGCAGTTCTTC
CSVEGIFKDNEQFF
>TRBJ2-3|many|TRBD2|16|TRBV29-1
TGCAGCGTTGACGCAGATAGCGGGAACCCGGGGGATACGCAGTATTTT
CSVDADSGNPGDTQYF
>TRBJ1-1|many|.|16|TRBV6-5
TGTGCCAGCAGTTACTCTCGCGTGGAGTTTAACACTGAAGCTTTCTTT
CASSYSRVEFNTEAFF
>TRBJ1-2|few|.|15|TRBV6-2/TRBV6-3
TGTGCCAGCAGTTACCCCTGGACGGGGGCCTTTGGCTACACCTTC
CASSYPWTGAFGYTF
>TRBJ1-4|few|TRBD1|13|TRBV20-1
TGCAGTGCTATCTTACAGGGGAATGAAAAACTGTTTTTT
CSAILQGNEKLFF
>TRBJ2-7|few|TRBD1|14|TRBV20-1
TGCAGTGCCCAGCCCGGGACAGGGACCTACGAGCAGTACTTC
CSAQPGTGTYEQYF
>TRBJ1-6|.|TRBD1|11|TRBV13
TGTGCCAGCAGCTTGACAGGGGACCTCCACTTT
CASSLTGDLHF
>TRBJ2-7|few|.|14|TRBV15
TGTGCCACCAGCAGACTACTACAGGGCTACGAGCAGTACTTC
CATSRLLQGYEQYF
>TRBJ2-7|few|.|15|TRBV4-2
TGTGCCAGCAGCCAAGTCGACCGGGACAACTACGAGCAGTACTTC
CASSQVDRDNYEQYF
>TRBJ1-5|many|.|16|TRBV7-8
TGTGCCAGCAGCCCTTCGACGGGTTTTGTCAATCAGCCCCAGCATTTT
CASSPSTGFVNQPQHF
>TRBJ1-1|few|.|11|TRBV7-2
TGTGCCAGCATCTTGTTCACTGAAGCTTTCTTT
CASILFTEAFF
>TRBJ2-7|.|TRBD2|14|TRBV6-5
TGTGCCAGCAGTTACTCGGGGGGGATTACCGAGCAGTACTTC
CASSYSGGITEQYF
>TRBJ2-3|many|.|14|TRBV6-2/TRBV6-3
TGTGCCAGCAGTGACGGCCGGGAGACAGATACGCAGTATTTT
CASSDGRETDTQYF
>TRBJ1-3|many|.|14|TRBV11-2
TGTGCCAGCAGCTGGGGGGGCTCTGGAAACACCATATATTTT
CASSWGGSGNTIYF
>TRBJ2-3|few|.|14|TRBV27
TGTGCCAGCAGTTTATCTACGCCTCCAGATACGCAGTATTTT
CASSLSTPPDTQYF
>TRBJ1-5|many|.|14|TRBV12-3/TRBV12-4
TGTGCCAGCACCCCCCAGGGAGTCAATCAGCCCCAGCATTTT
CASTPQGVNQPQHF
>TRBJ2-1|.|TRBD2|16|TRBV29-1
TGCAGCGTTGGGCTAGCGGGGGGAATCTCCTACAATGAGCAGTTCTTC
CSVGLAGGISYNEQFF
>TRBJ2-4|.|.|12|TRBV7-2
TGTGCCAGCAGCTTAAGATTCGAGGTTCAGTACTTC
CASSLRFEVQYF
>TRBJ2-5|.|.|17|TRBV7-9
TGTGCCAGCAGCCCCAGATTTACCGGGGCCATCCAAGAGACCCAGTACTTC
CASSPRFTGAIQETQYF
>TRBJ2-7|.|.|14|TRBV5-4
TGTGCCAGCAGCTCCGGGACGCCTTCTCTAGAGCAGTACTTC
CASSSGTPSLEQYF
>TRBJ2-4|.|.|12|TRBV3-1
TGTGCCAGCAGCCAGGGTCAGATCCTTCAGTACTTC
CASSQGQILQYF
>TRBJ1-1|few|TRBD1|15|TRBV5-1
TGCGCCAGCGTCCGAACGACAGGGTTGGTCTCTGAAGCTTTCTTT
CASVRTTGLVSEAFF
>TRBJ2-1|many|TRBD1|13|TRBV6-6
TGTGCCAGCAGTGCGGATACGGGACAGGTCCAGTTCTTC
CASSADTGQVQFF
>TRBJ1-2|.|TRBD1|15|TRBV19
TGTGCCAGTAGTACTCAAACAGGGGGCGGTTATGGCTACACCTTC
CASSTQTGGGYGYTF
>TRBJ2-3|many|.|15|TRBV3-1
TGTGCCAGCAGCCAAGGGCCCCTCCCCACAGATACGCAGTATTTT
CASSQGPLPTDTQYF
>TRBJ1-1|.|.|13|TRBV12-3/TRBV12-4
TGTGCCAGCAGTTTCGGACAGCGGACTGAAGCTTTCTTT
CASSFGQRTEAFF
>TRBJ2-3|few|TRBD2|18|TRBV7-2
TGTGCCAGCAGCTTAAGTGTCTTACCACTAGCGGGGCGAGATACGCAGTATTTT
CASSLSVLPLAGRDTQYF
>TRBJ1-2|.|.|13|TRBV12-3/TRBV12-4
TGTGCCAGCAGTTTGGCGAGCAACTATGGCTACACCTTC
CASSLASNYGYTF
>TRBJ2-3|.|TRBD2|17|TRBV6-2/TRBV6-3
TGTGCCAGCAGTTACGACAGCGGGGGCCCTCGCACAGATACGCAGTATTTT
CASSYDSGGPRTDTQYF
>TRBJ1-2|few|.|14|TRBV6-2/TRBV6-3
TGTGCCAGCAGTTCGGGACTCCTGCACTATGGCTACACCTTC
CASSSGLLHYGYTF
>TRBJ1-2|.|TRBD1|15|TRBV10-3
TGTGCCATCAGGACCGGGACAGGAGCTAACTATGGCTACACCTTC
CAIRTGTGANYGYTF
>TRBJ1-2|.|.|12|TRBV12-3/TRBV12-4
TGTGCCAGCACCGTCGGACCCTATGGCTACACCTTC
CASTVGPYGYTF
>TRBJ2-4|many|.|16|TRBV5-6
TGTGCCAGCAGCTTGGAGGGCTTGGGGGTCAAAAACATTCAGTACTTC
CASSLEGLGVKNIQYF
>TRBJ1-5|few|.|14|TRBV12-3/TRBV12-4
TGTGCCAGCAGTTTCGGGGAGAATTATCAGCCCCAGCATTTT
CASSFGENYQPQHF
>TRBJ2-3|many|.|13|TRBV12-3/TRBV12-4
TGTGCCAGCAGTTTACAAGTTCGGAATACGCAGTATTTT
CASSLQVRNTQYF